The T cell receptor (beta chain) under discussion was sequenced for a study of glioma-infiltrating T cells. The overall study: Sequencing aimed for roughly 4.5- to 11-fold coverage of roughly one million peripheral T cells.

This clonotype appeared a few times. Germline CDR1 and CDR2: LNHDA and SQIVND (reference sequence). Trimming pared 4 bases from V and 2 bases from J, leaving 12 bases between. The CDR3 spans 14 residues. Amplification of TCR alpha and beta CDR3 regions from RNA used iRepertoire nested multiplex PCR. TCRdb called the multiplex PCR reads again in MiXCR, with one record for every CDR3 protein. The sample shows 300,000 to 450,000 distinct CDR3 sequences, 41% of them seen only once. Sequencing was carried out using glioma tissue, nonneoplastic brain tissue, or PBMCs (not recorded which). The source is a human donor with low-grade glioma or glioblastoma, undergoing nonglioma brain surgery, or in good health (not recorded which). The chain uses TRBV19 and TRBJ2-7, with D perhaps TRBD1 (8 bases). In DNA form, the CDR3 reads TGTGCCAGTAGTACCACAGGGGGGGCCTACGAGCAGTACTTC. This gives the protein CASSTTGGAYEQYF.